This entry features one T cell receptor beta chain sequence. Sequencing used immunoSEQ multiplex PCR; TCRdb keeps in-frame clones, though not all of them. The sample holds tens of thousands of clones; around 96% are singletons and the top ten take approximately 1.4%. The CDR3 consists of 13 residues. CDR1 and CDR2 from the germline V gene are MNHNY and SVGAGI (reference sequence). V lost 5 bases and J 6 bases, leaving 11 bases between the germline ends. The record originates from a study of graft-versus-host responses after intestinal transplantation. The sequence derives from a human patient who received an intestinal transplant, so some T cells may come from the graft donor. V and J are TRBV6-6 and TRBJ1-5; tentative D call: TRBD1 (5 bases). The material sequenced was PBMCs, taken 330 to 350 days after intestinal transplant. The CDR3 region has the DNA TGTGCCAGCAGTCGGGGGTTCCGTCAGCCCCAGCATTTT. Translation: CASSRGFRQPQHF.